This entry lists 29 T cell receptor beta chains sequenced from one sample in a study of shared clonotypes between healthy human individuals. Positive CCR7 selection of CD45RO-negative cells yielded the naive CD8 cells, and terminally differentiated effector memory CD45RA+ cells were excluded. The protocol was immunoSEQ multiplex PCR, while the TCRdb copy is restricted to in-frame clones and leaves out a portion. The sample includes about 2.2 million clones, 85% to 95% of them seen just once. Material: naive CD8+ T cells from PBMCs. All receptors come from a man younger than 35 in good health. Some clones in this sample may be carry-over from other donors' samples.

This chain joins TRBV28 and TRBJ2-7, with 10 positions matching TRBD1. The CDR3 extends over 15 amino acids. CDR1 is MDHEN and CDR2 is SYDVKM in the germline V gene. Losses at the gene ends were 7 bases for V and 4 bases for J; bases not matched to a gene: 10. CDR3 sequence: CASTRGGQGQYEQYF. The CDR3 nucleotides read TGTGCCAGCACTAGAGGGGGACAGGGGCAATACGAGCAGTACTTC.

As for this clone: This specimen includes other DNA sequences encoding the same CDR3. The CDR3 DNA follows: TGTGCCAGCAGTTTCAGGGGGAATGAGCAGTTCTTC. It translates to CASSFRGNEQFF. This sequence joins TRBV28 and TRBJ2-1; 7 bases agree with TRBD1. Germline V gene sequence: CDR1 MDHEN, CDR2 SYDVKM. J lost 7 bases, V lost 3 bases, and 0 bases had no gene match. The length of the CDR3 is 12 residues. Based on the CDR3 plus reference TRBV28 and TRBJ2-1, the full variable domain is DVKVTQSSRYLVKRTGEKVFLECVQDMDHENMFWYRQDPGLGLRLIYFSYDVKMKEKGDIPEGYSVSREKKERFSLILESASTNQTSMYLCASSFRGNEQFFGPGTRLTVL.

This sequence joins TRBV6-5 and TRBJ2-4; weak D call: TRBD2 (5 bases). CDR1 and CDR2 from the germline V gene are MNHEY and SVGAGI. The CDR3 is 14 residues long. The V gene lost 8 bases and the J gene lost 1 base, with 12 bases spanning the gap. The CDR3 reads CASSTGLAKNIQYF. The CDR3, as DNA: TGTGCCAGCTCGACGGGATTGGCCAAAAACATTCAGTACTTC.

J is TRBJ2-1 and V is TRBV7-8; 13 nucleotides align to TRBD2. J lost 15 bases, V lost 1 base, and 9 bases had no gene match. CDR1 and CDR2 (germline): SGHVS, FQNEAQ. The CDR3 length is 15 residues. This CDR3 reads CASSLGRLAGGEGFF. In nucleotides, the CDR3 is TGTGCCAGCAGCTTAGGACGACTAGCGGGAGGTGAGGGGTTCTTC. Filled out from reference TRBV7-8 and TRBJ2-1, the complete variable domain reads GAGVSQSPRYKVAKRGQDVALRCDPISGHVSLFWYQQALGQGPEFLTYFQNEAQLDKSGLPSDRFFAERPEGSVSTLKIQRTQQEDSAVYLCASSLGRLAGGEGFFGPGTRLTVL.

Comment on this clone: Other DNA sequences in this sample translate to the same CDR3. The rearrangement links TRBV27 to TRBJ2-3, with 10 positions matching TRBD2. CDR1 and CDR2 from the germline V gene are MNHEY and SMNVEV (reference sequence). The CDR3 has 15 residues. V gave up 5 bases and J gave up 3 bases; unmatched junction bases: 5. The CDR3 DNA follows: TGTGCCAGCAGTCTTGGGACTAGCGCTACAGATACGCAGTATTTT. Protein sequence: CASSLGTSATDTQYF.

The V gene is TRBV27, the J gene TRBJ2-1, with TRBD2 matching over 7 bases. V was pared by 3 bases and J by 5 bases, with 4 bases of the junction left unmatched. There are 14 residues in the CDR3. CDR1 MNHEY and CDR2 SMNVEV come from the germline V gene (reference sequence). CDR3 residues: CASSFWLADNEQFF. The CDR3, as DNA: TGTGCCAGCAGTTTCTGGCTAGCGGACAATGAGCAGTTCTTC.

The CDR3 protein is CASSLKAGGPYGTDTQYF. CDR3 bases: TGTGCCAGCAGCCTAAAGGCGGGAGGGCCCTATGGCACAGATACGCAGTATTTT. The J gene is TRBJ2-3, the V gene TRBV7-6, with 9 positions matching TRBD2. The CDR3 extends over 18 amino acids. With 5 bases clipped from V and 1 base from J, the junction kept 13 bases outside the gene matches. In germline, CDR1 is SGHVS, CDR2 FNYEAQ.

The CDR3 DNA sequence: TGTGCCAGCAGGCCCACTGGGGGCCACACAGATACGCAGTATTTT. Amino acid sequence: CASRPTGGHTDTQYF. This sequence joins TRBV2 and TRBJ2-3; perhaps TRBD1 as D (6 bases). The CDR3 runs 15 residues. The germline V gene encodes CDR1 SNHLY and CDR2 FYNNEI. Trimming took off 6 bases at V and 2 bases at J, with 15 bases between the two ends.

In regard to this clone: The same CDR3 can be traced to other DNA sequences in this sample. The chain employs TRBV7-9 and TRBJ2-7; D not resolved. This CDR3 has 13 amino acids. From germline, CDR1 is SEHNR and CDR2 FQNEAQ (reference sequence). Trimming cost V 4 bases and J 3 bases, with 10 bases left between them. CDR3 coding DNA: TGTGCCAGCAGCTCGGGTACGGTCTACGAGCAGTACTTC. Translation gives CASSSGTVYEQYF.

This clone was seen a few times. The chain is built from TRBV19 and TRBJ1-1, with D unclear. Germline V gene sequence: CDR1 LNHDA, CDR2 SQIVND (reference sequence). The CDR3 consists of 14 residues. V shed 5 bases and J shed 2 bases, with 12 bases lying between them. This chain's CDR3 is CASSPYRGNTEAFF. The CDR3 coding sequence is TGTGCCAGTAGTCCGTATCGAGGTAACACTGAAGCTTTCTTT. The variable domain in full, completed from reference TRBV19 and TRBJ1-1, reads DGGITQSPKYLFRKEGQNVTLSCEQNLNHDAMYWYRQDPGQGLRLIYYSQIVNDFQKGDIAEGYSVSREKKESFPLTVTSAQKNPTAFYLCASSPYRGNTEAFFGQGTRLTVV.

The CDR3 coding sequence is TGTGCCAGCAGCCAGGGGGTTTCTGAAGCTTTCTTT. Translation gives CASSQGVSEAFF. The chain has TRBV9 and TRBJ1-1; 7 nucleotides line up with TRBD1. CDR1 is SGDLS, CDR2 YYNGEE, per germline. The CDR3 has 12 residues. The trim removed 4 bases at V and 6 bases at J, leaving 3 bases unmatched.

The chain uses TRBV7-9 and TRBJ1-1; possible D gene TRBD1, 5 bases. Germline CDR1 reads SEHNR; CDR2 reads FQNEAQ (reference sequence). Trimming took off 5 bases at V and 9 bases at J, with 19 bases between the two ends. This CDR3 is 14 amino acids long. CDR3 amino acids: CASSPKSDRPKAFF. CDR3 in DNA: TGTGCCAGCAGCCCCAAATCCGACAGACCTAAAGCTTTCTTT.

The chain carries TRBV13 and TRBJ2-2, with D possibly matching TRBD2 (7 bases). This CDR3 is 15 amino acids long. V dropped 3 bases and J dropped 8 bases, with 16 bases sitting between them. Germline-derived CDR1 and CDR2 are PRHDT and FYEKMQ (reference sequence). This CDR3 reads CASSFLGAGEGELFF. The CDR3 nucleotides are TGTGCCAGCAGCTTCTTGGGGGCGGGAGAAGGGGAGCTGTTTTTT.

The chain links TRBV27 to TRBJ2-3; D might be TRBD1 (6 bases). The germline gives CDR1 MNHEY, CDR2 SMNVEV (reference sequence). Trimming pared 2 bases from V and 0 bases from J, leaving 18 bases between. CDR3 size: 18 residues. The CDR3 bases are TGTGCCAGCAGTTTAATCCCCAGGGGCCTTATTAGCACAGATACGCAGTATTTT. It translates to CASSLIPRGLISTDTQYF.

V is TRBV5-4 and J is TRBJ2-3; 9 bases match TRBD1. The length of the CDR3 is 14 residues. CDR1 SGHNT and CDR2 YYREEE come from the germline V gene (reference sequence). The trim removed 2 bases at V and 5 bases at J, leaving 3 bases unmatched. This CDR3 reads CASSFNRGRDTQYF. In DNA, the CDR3 is TGTGCCAGCAGCTTTAACAGGGGGCGAGATACGCAGTATTTT. The whole variable domain, remainder taken from reference TRBV5-4 and TRBJ2-3, is ETGVTQSPTHLIKTRGQQVTLRCSSQSGHNTVSWYQQALGQGPQFIFQYYREEENGRGNFPPRFSGLQFPNYSSELNVNALELDDSALYLCASSFNRGRDTQYFGPGTRLTVL.

The V gene is TRBV6-5, the J gene TRBJ2-1, with D perhaps matching TRBD1 (6 bases). CDR3 length: 15 residues. The germline gives CDR1 MNHEY, CDR2 SVGAGI. Trimming pared 2 bases from V and 8 bases from J, leaving 16 bases between. The CDR3 region has the DNA TGTGCCAGCAGTTACGGGGGACAAGGGTGGGATGAGCAGTTCTTC. It yields the protein CASSYGGQGWDEQFF.

The J gene is TRBJ1-2, the V gene TRBV7-9; 9 nucleotides line up with TRBD1. The germline CDR1 and CDR2 sequences are SEHNR and FQNEAQ (reference sequence). The CDR3 is 15 residues long. V gave up 4 bases and J gave up 0 bases; unmatched junction bases: 3. CDR3 in amino acids: CASSSGQGTNYGYTF. In nucleotides, the CDR3 is TGTGCCAGCAGCTCCGGACAGGGGACTAACTATGGCTACACCTTC.

This clone has a handful of counts. The chain couples TRBV18 to TRBJ1-5; a possible D gene is TRBD1 (5 bases). V lost 2 bases to trimming and J lost 7 bases, with 9 bases between them. This CDR3 is built from 13 residues. Germline CDR1 KGHSH, CDR2 LQKENI. The CDR3 nucleotides read TGTGCCAGCTCACCAATGGGGGAGCAGCCCCAGCATTTT. This translates into CASSPMGEQPQHF.

The V gene is TRBV28, the J gene TRBJ2-2; the D is unclear. In germline, CDR1 is MDHEN, CDR2 SYDVKM. The length of the CDR3 is 15 residues. The V end was cut by 3 bases, the J end by 6 bases, with 14 bases between. CDR3 DNA: TGTGCCAGCAGTTTCCTGGCAGGACCCGCCGGGGAGCTGTTTTTT. It encodes CASSFLAGPAGELFF.

This chain uses TRBV7-8 with TRBJ1-2; maybe TRBD1 (5 bases). Trimming pared 5 bases from V and 1 base from J, leaving 11 bases between. The CDR3 has 14 amino acids. Germline values: CDR1 SGHVS, CDR2 FQNEAQ. The CDR3 loop reads CASSGHPSNYGYTF. CDR3 bases: TGTGCCAGCAGCGGACATCCTAGTAACTATGGCTACACCTTC.

The chain is built from TRBV7-8 and TRBJ1-4, with D unresolved. Per the germline V gene, CDR1 is SGHVS and CDR2 is FQNEAQ. The ends were cut back, 1 base at V and 7 bases at J, with 10 bases in the middle. CDR3 size: 14 residues. This chain's CDR3 is CASSLGGVGEKLFF. In DNA form, the CDR3 reads TGTGCCAGCAGCTTAGGCGGGGTCGGTGAAAAACTGTTTTTT.

With respect to this clone: Different DNA sequences within this sample yield the same CDR3. The chain links TRBV27 to TRBJ2-7; 10 bases are a match to TRBD2. Per the germline V gene, CDR1 is MNHEY and CDR2 is SMNVEV (reference sequence). J was trimmed by 2 bases and V by 0 bases; bases with no gene match: 1. This CDR3 is built from 15 residues. In DNA, the CDR3 is TGTGCCAGCAGTTTATCTAGCGGGGGGACCTACGAGCAGTACTTC. It codes for CASSLSSGGTYEQYF.

This chain links TRBV29-1 with TRBJ1-2, with D perhaps TRBD1 (5 bases). Between the trimmed V and J ends, which lost 1 base and 4 bases, there was a span of 16 bases. The germline CDR1 and CDR2 sequences are SQVTM and ANQGSEA. The CDR3 spans 15 residues. The CDR3 loop reads CSVEGGAGVIYGYTF. CDR3 nucleotide sequence: TGCAGCGTTGAAGGAGGGGCCGGGGTAATCTATGGCTACACCTTC.

V and J are TRBV29-1 and TRBJ2-1; 9 bases map to TRBD2. The ends lost 4 bases at V and 6 bases at J; junction bases unmatched: 4. CDR3 size: 13 residues. The germline CDR1 and CDR2 sequences are SQVTM and ANQGSEA. The CDR3 coding sequence is TGCAGCGTTGCTAGCGGGACCGGCAATGAGCAGTTCTTC. Its protein product is CSVASGTGNEQFF.

J is TRBJ1-5 and V is TRBV15; no clear D gene. The CDR3 has 15 residues. Trimming shortened V by 5 bases and J by 3 bases, and 14 bases separated the two germline ends. The germline gives CDR1 LNHNV, CDR2 YYDKDF (reference sequence). The CDR3, as DNA: TGTGCCACCAGCCGGCAAGAACAGTACAATCAGCCCCAGCATTTT. It translates to CATSRQEQYNQPQHF.

The chain is built from TRBV15 and TRBJ2-7; D possibly corresponds to TRBD2 (7 bases). The germline V gene encodes CDR1 LNHNV and CDR2 YYDKDF (reference sequence). CDR3 length: 16 amino acids. Trimming took off 1 base at V and 3 bases at J, with 16 bases between the two ends. Here the CDR3 DNA reads TGTGCCACCAGCAGAGGGGGGGGCAGGGAAGGCTACGAGCAGTACTTC. Its protein is CATSRGGGREGYEQYF.

For this clone: The junction does not match germline at one end; this may be a read error. The V gene is TRBV5-1, the J gene TRBJ1-2; 7 nucleotides match TRBD1. The CDR3 is made up of 14 amino acids. In germline, CDR1 is SGHRS, CDR2 YFSETQ. The CDR3 is CASTSDRPNYGYAF. In DNA form, the CDR3 reads TGCGCCAGCACCTCGGACAGGCCTAACTATGGCTACGCCTTC.

V usage is TRBV7-6 and J usage is TRBJ2-5, with unresolved D. Trimming stripped 5 bases from V and 1 base from J, with 5 bases between. CDR3 length equals 12 residues. The germline V gene encodes CDR1 SGHVS and CDR2 FNYEAQ. This CDR3 is CASSGIQETQYF. The DNA for the CDR3 is TGTGCCAGCAGCGGGATCCAAGAGACCCAGTACTTC.

CDR3 amino acids: CASSPTGRREGEQYF. As DNA, the CDR3 is TGTGCCAGCAGCCCCACAGGGCGCCGGGAGGGCGAGCAGTACTTC. The rearrangement joins TRBV13 to TRBJ2-7; TRBD2 agrees at 8 bases. The ends lost 5 bases at V and 6 bases at J; junction bases unmatched: 12. This CDR3 has 15 residues. The germline CDR1 and CDR2 sequences are PRHDT and FYEKMQ (reference sequence). The full variable domain, with the rest looked up from reference TRBV13 and TRBJ2-7, is AAGVIQSPRHLIKEKRETATLKCYPIPRHDTVYWYQQGPGQDPQFLISFYEKMQSDKGSIPDRFSAQQFSDYHSELNMSSLELGDSALYFCASSPTGRREGEQYFGPGTRLTVT.